A selection of T cell receptor beta chains follows, all from one sample in a study of shared clonotypes between healthy human individuals. Method: immunoSEQ multiplex PCR; TCRdb's copy keeps in-frame clones and lacks some. The table includes about 490,000 clones, 70% to 80% detected once. Sequenced sample: PBMCs. These receptors all stem from a woman in her 40s in good health. Some clones in this sample may be carry-over from other donors' samples. Each CDR3 is given with its conserved first and last residue. Fields, in order: CDR3 DNA, CDR3 protein, clone size, V gene, J gene, D gene. D genes are given only for firm matches. Where a row states a size, it is once, few, many or the class of an expanded clone; other rows omit it.

cdr3_nt: TGTGCCAGCACAATAGACAGTACTGGAAACACCATATATTTT
cdr3_aa: CASTIDSTGNTIYF
clone_size: few
v_call: TRBV6-1
j_call: TRBJ1-3
d_call: NA

cdr3_nt: TGTGCCAGCAGTGGAACGTACAGGGACCTACAAGGCTACACCTTC
cdr3_aa: CASSGTYRDLQGYTF
clone_size: once
v_call: TRBV2
j_call: TRBJ1-2
d_call: NA

cdr3_nt: TGTGCCAGCAGCTTCGCCCCCCCAAGGGGAGATGAGCAGTTCTTC
cdr3_aa: CASSFAPPRGDEQFF
clone_size: few
v_call: TRBV5-6
j_call: TRBJ2-1
d_call: NA

cdr3_nt: TGTGCCAGCAACGGAGAGACCGTGAACACCGGGGAGCTGTTTTTT
cdr3_aa: CASNGETVNTGELFF
clone_size: NA
v_call: TRBV2
j_call: TRBJ2-2
d_call: NA

cdr3_nt: TGCGCCAGCAGCCCGCTTCGGGCTGGGGCCAACGTCCTGACTTTC
cdr3_aa: CASSPLRAGANVLTF
clone_size: NA
v_call: TRBV5-1
j_call: TRBJ2-6
d_call: NA

cdr3_nt: TGTGCCAGCAGCGTAGGCGGGTCTCAAGAGACCCAGTACTTC
cdr3_aa: CASSVGGSQETQYF
clone_size: NA
v_call: TRBV9
j_call: TRBJ2-5
d_call: NA

cdr3_nt: TGTGCCAGTAGTACCCGCTCCTCAGGGGACAGCAATGAAAAACTGTTTTTT
cdr3_aa: CASSTRSSGDSNEKLFF
clone_size: NA
v_call: TRBV19
j_call: TRBJ1-4
d_call: TRBD1

cdr3_nt: TGTGCCATCAGTGAACGTCCTACCAACTCTGGAAACACCATATATTTT
cdr3_aa: CAISERPTNSGNTIYF
clone_size: NA
v_call: TRBV10-3
j_call: TRBJ1-3
d_call: NA

cdr3_nt: TGCGCCAGCAGCAACCTGGGGAACACTGAAGCTTTCTTT
cdr3_aa: CASSNLGNTEAFF
clone_size: NA
v_call: TRBV5-1
j_call: TRBJ1-1
d_call: NA

cdr3_nt: TGTGCCTGGAGCGGAGCAGGCAAAGAGACCCAGTACTTC
cdr3_aa: CAWSGAGKETQYF
clone_size: NA
v_call: TRBV30
j_call: TRBJ2-5
d_call: NA

cdr3_nt: TGTGCCAGCAGCCACGCCACCCCTGACAGGGTTCCTGGCTATGGCTACACCTTC
cdr3_aa: CASSHATPDRVPGYGYTF
clone_size: NA
v_call: TRBV5-4
j_call: TRBJ1-2
d_call: TRBD1

cdr3_nt: TGTGCCAGCAGCCCGGCGGGTAGCACAGATACGCAGTATTTT
cdr3_aa: CASSPAGSTDTQYF
clone_size: few
v_call: TRBV7-3
j_call: TRBJ2-3
d_call: NA

cdr3_nt: TGTGCCAGCAGCCCCACTATCGGACAGAGCTATGGCTACACCTTC
cdr3_aa: CASSPTIGQSYGYTF
clone_size: many
v_call: TRBV11-2
j_call: TRBJ1-2
d_call: NA

cdr3_nt: TGTGCCAGCAGCCCCCGGGGTTACAGGGAGACCCAGTACTTC
cdr3_aa: CASSPRGYRETQYF
clone_size: NA
v_call: TRBV14
j_call: TRBJ2-5
d_call: NA

cdr3_nt: TGTGCCAGCAGTTTCGGGGGCTACGAGCAGTACTTC
cdr3_aa: CASSFGGYEQYF
clone_size: NA
v_call: TRBV27
j_call: TRBJ2-7
d_call: NA

cdr3_nt: TGTGCCAGCAGCCGCCCGGGACAGGAAACTGAAAAACTGTTTTTT
cdr3_aa: CASSRPGQETEKLFF
clone_size: NA
v_call: TRBV5-4
j_call: TRBJ1-4
d_call: TRBD1

cdr3_nt: TGCGCCAGCAGCCATCCCGGACTAGCGGGGCGCCACGAGCAGTACTTC
cdr3_aa: CASSHPGLAGRHEQYF
clone_size: NA
v_call: TRBV4-1
j_call: TRBJ2-7
d_call: TRBD2

cdr3_nt: TGCAGCGTTGACATAGCGGGAGGGAGGGTTGAGCAGTTCTTC
cdr3_aa: CSVDIAGGRVEQFF
clone_size: NA
v_call: TRBV29-1
j_call: TRBJ2-1
d_call: TRBD2

cdr3_nt: TGTGCCTGGGTGGGGCGCTCTGGAAACACCATATATTTT
cdr3_aa: CAWVGRSGNTIYF
clone_size: NA
v_call: TRBV30
j_call: TRBJ1-3
d_call: NA

cdr3_nt: TGTGCCACCAGCAGGAAGAGGACATCGGACATCTCTGGGGCCAACGTCCTGACTTTC
cdr3_aa: CATSRKRTSDISGANVLTF
clone_size: few
v_call: TRBV15
j_call: TRBJ2-6
d_call: NA

cdr3_nt: TGTGCCTGGAGTGTAGTAGTGAACACTGAAGCTTTCTTT
cdr3_aa: CAWSVVVNTEAFF
clone_size: NA
v_call: TRBV30
j_call: TRBJ1-1
d_call: NA

cdr3_nt: TGTGCCAGCAGTCTCACTTTTGCAAGTGAGCAGTTCTTC
cdr3_aa: CASSLTFASEQFF
clone_size: many
v_call: TRBV7-3
j_call: TRBJ2-1
d_call: NA

cdr3_nt: TGTGCCAGCAGGGGGGCTAGCGTTGATCTCGAGCAGTACTTC
cdr3_aa: CASRGASVDLEQYF
clone_size: NA
v_call: TRBV2
j_call: TRBJ2-7
d_call: NA

cdr3_nt: TGTGCCAGCAGCTTAGCCCTGCTAGCGGGAGGCCTCGATGAGCAGTTCTTC
cdr3_aa: CASSLALLAGGLDEQFF
clone_size: NA
v_call: TRBV11-2
j_call: TRBJ2-1
d_call: TRBD2

cdr3_nt: TGCGCCAGCAGCCGCACTAGCGGGAGTAGAGATGAGCAGTTCTTC
cdr3_aa: CASSRTSGSRDEQFF
clone_size: NA
v_call: TRBV5-1
j_call: TRBJ2-1
d_call: TRBD2

cdr3_nt: TGTGCCAGCAGAAATACCTACGAGCAGTACTTC
cdr3_aa: CASRNTYEQYF
clone_size: NA
v_call: TRBV6-5
j_call: TRBJ2-7
d_call: NA

cdr3_nt: TGTGCCAGCAGCCTCCCCCGCGGAGGGATCAATGAGCAGTTCTTC
cdr3_aa: CASSLPRGGINEQFF
clone_size: NA
v_call: TRBV27
j_call: TRBJ2-1
d_call: NA

cdr3_nt: TGTGCCAGCAGTTCATATTCCCGAGACATTCTCGGTGAAGCTTTCTTT
cdr3_aa: CASSSYSRDILGEAFF
clone_size: many
v_call: TRBV28
j_call: TRBJ1-1
d_call: NA

cdr3_nt: TGCAGCGTCTTTGGGACTAGCAACTACAATGAGCAGTTCTTC
cdr3_aa: CSVFGTSNYNEQFF
clone_size: NA
v_call: TRBV29-1
j_call: TRBJ2-1
d_call: TRBD2

cdr3_nt: TGTGCCAGCAGAGGGTCCCAAGAGACCCAGTACTTC
cdr3_aa: CASRGSQETQYF
clone_size: NA
v_call: TRBV6-5
j_call: TRBJ2-5
d_call: NA

cdr3_nt: TGTGCCAGCAGCTTAGGGACCTACGAGCAGTACTTC
cdr3_aa: CASSLGTYEQYF
clone_size: NA
v_call: TRBV5-5
j_call: TRBJ2-7
d_call: NA

cdr3_nt: TGTGCCAGCATGGGGGGGGCTGACAAATACGAGCAGTACTTC
cdr3_aa: CASMGGADKYEQYF
clone_size: NA
v_call: TRBV6-1
j_call: TRBJ2-7
d_call: NA

cdr3_nt: TGCAGCGTTGCGGTGGGAGGCAATCAGCCCCAGCATTTT
cdr3_aa: CSVAVGGNQPQHF
clone_size: NA
v_call: TRBV29-1
j_call: TRBJ1-5
d_call: NA

cdr3_nt: TGTGCCAGCAGTTACTCCCGGGACGGGAGCTACGAGCAGTACTTC
cdr3_aa: CASSYSRDGSYEQYF
clone_size: NA
v_call: TRBV6-6
j_call: TRBJ2-7
d_call: NA

cdr3_nt: TGTGCCAGCTCACCACCGGTTACTTACCAAGCAAACATTCAGTACTTC
cdr3_aa: CASSPPVTYQANIQYF
clone_size: NA
v_call: TRBV18
j_call: TRBJ2-4
d_call: NA

cdr3_nt: TGTGCCATCAGGAACTCGGGTGGACACAATGAGCAGTTCTTC
cdr3_aa: CAIRNSGGHNEQFF
clone_size: NA
v_call: TRBV10-3
j_call: TRBJ2-1
d_call: NA

cdr3_nt: TGTGCCAGCAACGCGGGGGTGGAGAACACCGGGGAGCTGTTTTTT
cdr3_aa: CASNAGVENTGELFF
clone_size: NA
v_call: TRBV6-5
j_call: TRBJ2-2
d_call: TRBD2

cdr3_nt: TGCGCCAGCAGCTTGTCCGCTAGCGGGACATACAATGAGCAGTTCTTC
cdr3_aa: CASSLSASGTYNEQFF
clone_size: NA
v_call: TRBV5-1
j_call: TRBJ2-1
d_call: TRBD2

cdr3_nt: TGTGCCAGCAGTCAACAGGGGTACGAGCAGTACTTC
cdr3_aa: CASSQQGYEQYF
clone_size: once
v_call: TRBV5-4
j_call: TRBJ2-7
d_call: TRBD1

cdr3_nt: TGTGCCAGCTCACCCGGCCCGGGACAGGGGGCTCTAAGCTCCTACAATGAGCAGTTCTTC
cdr3_aa: CASSPGPGQGALSSYNEQFF
clone_size: NA
v_call: TRBV18
j_call: TRBJ2-1
d_call: TRBD1

cdr3_nt: TGTGCCAGTAGTCCACAGGGCTCGAGCTCCTACGAGCAGTACTTC
cdr3_aa: CASSPQGSSSYEQYF
clone_size: NA
v_call: TRBV19
j_call: TRBJ2-7
d_call: NA

cdr3_nt: TGTGCCAGCAGCCACGGGGCCGCAACTAATGAAAAACTGTTTTTT
cdr3_aa: CASSHGAATNEKLFF
clone_size: NA
v_call: TRBV5-6
j_call: TRBJ1-4
d_call: NA

cdr3_nt: TGTGCCAGCAGGCACGGGACAGGTGGGTCCTACGAGCAGTACTTC
cdr3_aa: CASRHGTGGSYEQYF
clone_size: NA
v_call: TRBV28
j_call: TRBJ2-7
d_call: TRBD1

cdr3_nt: TGTGCCAGCTCAGCGGGAGCGACAGATACGCAGTATTTT
cdr3_aa: CASSAGATDTQYF
clone_size: NA
v_call: TRBV18
j_call: TRBJ2-3
d_call: TRBD2

cdr3_nt: TGCGCCAGCAGCCAAATTGGGGCTAGCGGGAGGAGCAATGAGCAGTTCTTC
cdr3_aa: CASSQIGASGRSNEQFF
clone_size: once
v_call: TRBV4-3
j_call: TRBJ2-1
d_call: TRBD2

cdr3_nt: TGTGCCAGCAGGTCTTCCGGGACTAGCGGGAGGGATGAGCAGTTCTTC
cdr3_aa: CASRSSGTSGRDEQFF
clone_size: NA
v_call: TRBV28
j_call: TRBJ2-1
d_call: TRBD2

cdr3_nt: TGTGCCAGCTCGCAGCTAGCCGGGGGGAATGAGCAGTTCTTC
cdr3_aa: CASSQLAGGNEQFF
clone_size: NA
v_call: TRBV18
j_call: TRBJ2-1
d_call: TRBD2

cdr3_nt: TGTGCCAGCAGCAGGCCCGGGACAGACAAAGAGACCCAGTACTTC
cdr3_aa: CASSRPGTDKETQYF
clone_size: NA
v_call: TRBV9
j_call: TRBJ2-5
d_call: TRBD1

cdr3_nt: TGTGCCAGCAGCTTAGGTACTAGCCAAGAGACCCAGTACTTC
cdr3_aa: CASSLGTSQETQYF
clone_size: NA
v_call: TRBV7-2
j_call: TRBJ2-5
d_call: NA

cdr3_nt: TGTGCCAGCAGCCAAGAACCTCGAGGGACCTACAATGAGCAGTTCTTC
cdr3_aa: CASSQEPRGTYNEQFF
clone_size: once
v_call: TRBV14
j_call: TRBJ2-1
d_call: NA

cdr3_nt: TGTGCCAGCAGTTTCACCGGACAGCTACCCTACGAGCAGTACTTC
cdr3_aa: CASSFTGQLPYEQYF
clone_size: few
v_call: TRBV28
j_call: TRBJ2-7
d_call: NA

cdr3_nt: TGTGCCAGCGCCACGTGGTACGAGCAGTACTTC
cdr3_aa: CASATWYEQYF
clone_size: NA
v_call: TRBV5-8
j_call: TRBJ2-7
d_call: NA

cdr3_nt: TGTGCCAGCAGCCCCCCATGGGACAGGGTACACGAGCAGTACTTC
cdr3_aa: CASSPPWDRVHEQYF
clone_size: NA
v_call: TRBV7-9
j_call: TRBJ2-7
d_call: TRBD1

cdr3_nt: TGTGCCAGCAGCAGGGGGTACCAAGAGACCCAGTACTTC
cdr3_aa: CASSRGYQETQYF
clone_size: NA
v_call: TRBV28
j_call: TRBJ2-5
d_call: TRBD1

cdr3_nt: TGTGCCAGCAGCCCGGGACTAGCGGGAGTGGCAGATACGCAGTATTTT
cdr3_aa: CASSPGLAGVADTQYF
clone_size: NA
v_call: TRBV11-2
j_call: TRBJ2-3
d_call: TRBD2

cdr3_nt: TGCAGTGCTAGGGGAGGGCATGAGCAGTTCTTC
cdr3_aa: CSARGGHEQFF
clone_size: NA
v_call: TRBV20-1
j_call: TRBJ2-1
d_call: TRBD2

cdr3_nt: TGCGCCAGCAGCCAAGCCGCGGGAGACTACGAGCAGTACTTC
cdr3_aa: CASSQAAGDYEQYF
clone_size: NA
v_call: TRBV4-3
j_call: TRBJ2-7
d_call: TRBD2